This TCR beta chain was observed in a study of CD8 T cells in Susac syndrome. In the study overall: The Susac syndrome patients were therapy-naive, on corticosteroids, or on intravenous immunoglobulin alone at blood draw.

CDR3 length: 16 residues. Trimming left V 4 bases short and J 3 bases short, with 16 bases between. Germline assignment: CDR1 KGHDR and CDR2 SFDVKD. Random hexamers were used to reverse transcribe roughly 0.5 to 1 ug of RNA. With immunoSEQ multiplex PCR, TCR beta CDR3 was amplified across 54 Vbeta and 13 Jbeta. MiXCR, run by TCRdb on the immunoSEQ multiplex PCR reads, gives a single entry per CDR3 protein. The sample lists some 75,000 distinct CDR3 sequences, under 95% occurring once. The sequenced sample was CD8+ T cells from PBMCs. The rearrangement uses TRBV24-1 and TRBJ2-3, with D maybe TRBD1 (6 bases). The sequence derives from a human donor with Susac syndrome. In nucleotides, the CDR3 is TGTGCCACCAGTGACACCGGGACACCCTATACAGATACGCAGTATTTT. It encodes CATSDTGTPYTDTQYF.